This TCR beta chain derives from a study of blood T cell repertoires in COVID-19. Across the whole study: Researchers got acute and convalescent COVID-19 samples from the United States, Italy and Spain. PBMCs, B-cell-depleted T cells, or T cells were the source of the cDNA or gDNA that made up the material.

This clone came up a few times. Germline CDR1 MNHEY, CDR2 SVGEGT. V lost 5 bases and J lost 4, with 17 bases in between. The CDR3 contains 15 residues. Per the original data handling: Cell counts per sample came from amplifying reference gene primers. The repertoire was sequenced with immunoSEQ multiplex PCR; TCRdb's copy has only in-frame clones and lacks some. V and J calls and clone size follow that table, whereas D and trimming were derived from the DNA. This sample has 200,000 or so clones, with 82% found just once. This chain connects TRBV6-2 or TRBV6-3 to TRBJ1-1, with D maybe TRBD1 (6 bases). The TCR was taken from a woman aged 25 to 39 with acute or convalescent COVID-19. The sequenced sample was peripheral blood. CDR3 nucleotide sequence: TGTGCCAGCAGTATAATGGGACACCTAAGCACTGAAGCTTTCTTT. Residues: CASSIMGHLSTEAFF.